These 14 T cell receptor beta chains were sequenced from one sample in a study of human T cells and chemical hapten exposure. The time point was: pre-sensitization, week 0. The treatment: therapeutic diphenylcyclopropenone sensitization with weekly scalp DPC. TCRdb re-called the RACE reads with MiXCR, one entry per CDR3 protein. The top ten hold 2.5% to 3% of the sample, which has some 400,000 distinct CDR3 sequences, 4% to 6% seen once. The source was whole blood, collected in connection with sensitization to the hapten diphenylcyclopropenone (DPC). All receptors derive from a woman aged 45-60 years with alopecia areata. Some clones in this sample may be carry-over from other donors' samples.

V and J are TRBV3-1 and TRBJ2-3; D is uncertain. The V gene's germline CDR1 is LGHDT and CDR2 YNNKEL (reference sequence). The CDR3 has 14 residues. With 0 bases removed from V and 1 base from J, the gap between germline ends came to 5 bases. The CDR3, as DNA: TGTGCCAGCAGCCAAGATATTGGCACAGATACGCAGTATTTT. Translating gives CASSQDIGTDTQYF.

This clonotype showed up many times. The chain joins TRBV7-9 to TRBJ2-1; D call uncertain. This CDR3 is 13 amino acids long. Trimming removed 4 bases from V and 8 bases from J, with 12 bases in between. The germline V gene has CDR1 SEHNR and CDR2 FQNEAQ (reference sequence). The CDR3 sequence is CASSSTRQDEQFF. Written as DNA, the CDR3 is TGTGCCAGCAGCTCCACAAGGCAGGATGAGCAGTTCTTC.

This clonotype was picked up many times. The chain carries TRBV20-1 and TRBJ2-3; TRBD1 aligns across 9 bases. Germline V lookup: CDR1 DFQATT, CDR2 SNEGSKA (reference sequence). The CDR3 is 16 residues long. V lost 5 bases, J lost 4 bases, and 13 bases stayed unmatched. The CDR3 loop is CSAPGSGTGRADTQYF. The CDR3 DNA reads as TGCAGTGCTCCGGGATCCGGGACAGGGAGGGCAGATACGCAGTATTTT.

This clonotype was counted ten times or more. V is TRBV20-1 and J is TRBJ2-2; tentatively, D is TRBD2 (6 bases). CDR3 length equals 11 residues. Germline CDR1 and CDR2: DFQATT and SNEGSKA (reference sequence). The V and J ends lost 3 bases and 11 bases respectively, with 10 bases between them. This CDR3 is CSARDYGELFF. CDR3 nucleotides: TGCAGTGCTAGGGACTACGGAGAGCTGTTTTTT.

This clonotype came up many times. For the CDR3, the DNA is TGTGCCACCAGACAGGGGGCGTCATCCGGGGAGCTGTTTTTT. Translating gives CATRQGASSGELFF. The V and J genes are TRBV3-1 and TRBJ2-2, with TRBD1 matching 10 bases. CDR1 is LGHDT and CDR2 is YNNKEL in the germline V gene (reference sequence). The CDR3 is made up of 14 amino acids. V dropped 10 bases and J dropped 6; count of bases not matched to a gene: 8. The full variable domain, in which reference TRBV3-1 and TRBJ2-2 provide the parts outside the CDR3, is DTAVSQTPKYLVTQMGNDKSIKCEQNLGHDTMYWYKQDSKKFLKIMFSYNNKELIINETVPNRFSPKSPDKAHLNLHINSLELGDSAVYFCATRQGASSGELFFGEGSRLTVL.

This clonotype was found many times. This chain links TRBV14 with TRBJ2-3, with 12 bases aligning to TRBD2. This CDR3 is 19 amino acids long. The ends lost 0 bases at V and 3 bases at J; junction bases unmatched: 10. Per germline, CDR1 SGHDN and CDR2 FVKESK. This chain's CDR3 is CASSQEERLAGERTDTQYF. CDR3 coding DNA: TGTGCCAGCAGCCAAGAAGAGAGACTAGCGGGAGAGCGTACAGATACGCAGTATTTT. Full variable domain (missing parts from reference TRBV14 and TRBJ2-3): EAGVTQFPSHSVIEKGQTVTLRCDPISGHDNLYWYRRVMGKEIKFLLHFVKESKQDESGMPNNRFLAERTGGTYSTLKVQPAELEDSGVYFCASSQEERLAGERTDTQYFGPGTRLTVL.

The J gene is TRBJ1-2, the V gene TRBV12-3 or TRBV12-4; no definite D call. This CDR3 contains 14 residues. Trimming removed 7 bases from V and 4 bases from J, with 16 bases in between. The CDR3 protein is CASTQVVEFYGYTF. The CDR3 nucleotides read TGTGCCAGCACTCAGGTGGTAGAGTTCTATGGCTACACCTTC.

The chain uses TRBV11-2 and TRBJ2-5; D call uncertain. The CDR3 spans 15 residues. With 4 bases removed from V and 1 base from J, the gap between germline ends came to 13 bases. Germline V lookup: CDR1 SGHAT, CDR2 FQNNGV. The CDR3: CASSSGRVIQETQYF. The CDR3, as DNA: TGTGCCAGCAGCTCCGGACGGGTTATCCAAGAGACCCAGTACTTC.

The V and J genes are TRBV2 and TRBJ2-3; 12 bases map to TRBD2. The CDR3 has 16 residues. Germline values: CDR1 SNHLY, CDR2 FYNNEI. V shed 0 bases and J 7 bases; nucleotides not matched to a gene: 5. Here the CDR3 reads CASSEAVGLAGYTQYF. Written as DNA, the CDR3 is TGTGCCAGCAGTGAAGCCGTTGGACTAGCGGGGTATACGCAGTATTTT.

CDR3 sequence: CASSSRASGTGELFF. As DNA, the CDR3 is TGTGCCAGCAGCTCAAGGGCATCGGGCACCGGGGAGCTGTTTTTT. The chain combines TRBV7-2 with TRBJ2-2, with D hard to call. Trimming took off 4 bases at V and 4 bases at J, with 13 bases between the two ends. CDR1 and CDR2 from the germline V gene are SGHTA and FQGNSA. The CDR3 is 15 amino acids. The full variable domain, rest sourced from reference TRBV7-2 and TRBJ2-2, is GAGVSQSPSNKVTEKGKDVELRCDPISGHTALYWYRQSLGQGLEFLIYFQGNSAPDKSGLPSDRFSAERTGGSVSTLTIQRTQQEDSAVYLCASSSRASGTGELFFGEGSRLTVL.

This clonotype was counted at least ten times. This sequence joins TRBV3-1 and TRBJ2-5; the D is unclear. Trimming stripped 0 bases from V and 1 base from J, with 18 bases between. This CDR3 is built from 18 residues. Germline assignment: CDR1 LGHDT and CDR2 YNNKEL (reference sequence). The CDR3: CASSQDPPSAASQETQYF. CDR3 bases: TGTGCCAGCAGCCAAGACCCTCCATCCGCGGCCAGCCAAGAGACCCAGTACTTC.

This clonotype was seen repeatedly, ten times or more. The chain recombines TRBV6-5 with TRBJ2-1; 8 bases agree with TRBD1. Germline CDR1 reads MNHEY; CDR2 reads SVGAGI. The CDR3 spans 14 residues. Germline trimming cut 7 bases from V and 9 bases from J; bases unmatched to any gene: 11. In nucleotides, the CDR3 is TGTGCCAGCACCAGAAGACAGGGGACCAGTGAGCAGTTCTTC. As protein: CASTRRQGTSEQFF.

This sequence joins TRBV5-1 and TRBJ1-1, with 7 nucleotides matching TRBD1. V trimming: 3 bases; J trimming: 5 bases; junction bases outside the gene matches: 10. The CDR3 is made up of 15 amino acids. CDR1 SGHRS and CDR2 YFSETQ come from the germline V gene. CDR3 in amino acids: CASSSRAQGVTEAFF. The DNA for the CDR3 is TGCGCCAGCAGCTCCCGAGCCCAGGGGGTAACTGAAGCTTTCTTT.

This clonotype was seen many times. The chain uses TRBV7-2 and TRBJ2-2; 7 bases map to TRBD2. This CDR3 has 14 amino acids. Trimming removed 2 bases from V and 4 bases from J; junction bases left unmatched: 1. CDR1 is SGHTA, CDR2 FQGNSA, per germline. CDR3 region: CASSLLAATGELFF. CDR3 nucleotides: TGTGCCAGCAGCTTACTAGCGGCCACCGGGGAGCTGTTTTTT.